This T cell receptor (beta chain) appears in the sequencing data of a study of blood T cell repertoires in COVID-19 (dated by TCRdb to about 2020). Notes on the research overall: Samples from collaborators originated in the United States, Italy and Spain and spanned both the acute and convalescent phases of COVID-19. The material from the prospective study consisted of cDNA or gDNA derived from T cells, B-cell-depleted T cells, or PBMCs. Subjects who had been exposed to COVID-19, were actively infected with it, or had recovered from it provided the deeply sampled blood TCRbeta repertoires that made up the dataset. A freely available public database, intended as a resource for researchers studying the immune response to SARS-CoV-2, is where the repertoires were released. The samples were drawn from the first 160 participants of the ongoing ImmuneRACE study and from 950 to 1,500 subjects provided by 6 global collaborators. Sample metadata almost always included a de-identified subject ID, COVID-19 status, age in years and sex. Where HLA class I and class II types were available, the types were taken from metadata supplied by the sample provider, not from assay-based typing.

The immunoSEQ Assay, a bias-controlled multiplex PCR, was used to amplify TCRbeta CDR3 regions from genomic DNA. The paper's data handling went like this. Nucleated cell counts per sample were estimated from amplification of reference gene primers within the assay. Sequence reads were collapsed and filtered to measure the absolute abundance of every unique TCRbeta CDR3 rearrangement. For each sample, productive Simpson clonality was calculated as the square root of Simpson's diversity index over productive rearrangements. TCRdb stores this immuneACCESS table with in-frame sequences only. Part of the clones is absent; in the studies checked, under half of the shortfall reflects unresolved V genes, and no reason is known for the rest. D and trimming come from the DNA, and the V and J calls and clone size come from that table. Across this sample there are over 85,000 clones, with over 80% seen only once. The top ten clonotypes cover about 3.4% of the sample.

Each collaborating institution followed its own protocols to collect whole blood in K2EDTA tubes. For TCRbeta analysis, collaborator samples were shipped as frozen whole blood, as isolated PBMCs, or as DNA extracted from either sample type. On this clone: The antigen it binds to is not known. No base-level quality is on record; no much larger clone is a single base apart.

Sequences WSHSY (CDR1) and SAAADI (CDR2) are obtained from the germline V gene. The germline V and J ends show losses of 3 bases and 0 bases respectively, and no gene match explains 5 bases of the junction. From its cysteine to its phenylalanine, the CDR3 spans 17 amino acids. Here the CDR3 DNA is all that survives: 51 bases in frame from base 1. The paper's findings and limits, for the study overall: Clinical and demographic metadata were provided uncurated, with the amount varying by source and participant.

The sample was peripheral blood. The TCR originated in a man aged 50 to 60 with acute or convalescent COVID-19. The rearrangement joined TRBV10-2 to TRBJ2-1; TRBD2 matches 10 bases in the middle. In nucleotide form, the sequence is TGCGCCAGCAGTGATAATAGCGGGGGGAGCTCCTACAATGAGCAGTTCTTC. Protein translation: CASSDNSGGSSYNEQFF.